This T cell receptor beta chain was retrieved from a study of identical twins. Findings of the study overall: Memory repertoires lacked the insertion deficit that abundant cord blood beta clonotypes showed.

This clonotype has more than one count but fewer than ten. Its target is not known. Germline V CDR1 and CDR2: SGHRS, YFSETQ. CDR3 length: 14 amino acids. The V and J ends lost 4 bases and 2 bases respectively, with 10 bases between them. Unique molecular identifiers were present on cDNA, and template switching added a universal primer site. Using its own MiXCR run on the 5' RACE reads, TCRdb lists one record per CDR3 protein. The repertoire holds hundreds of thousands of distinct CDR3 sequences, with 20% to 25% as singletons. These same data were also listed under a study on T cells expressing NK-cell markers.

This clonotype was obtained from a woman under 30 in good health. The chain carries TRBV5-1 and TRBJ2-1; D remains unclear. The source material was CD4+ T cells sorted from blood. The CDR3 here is CASSGLAAYNEQFF. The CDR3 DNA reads TGCGCCAGCAGCGGGCTGGCGGCCTACAATGAGCAGTTCTTC.